These T cell receptor beta chains were read from a single sample in a study of cytomegalovirus exposure and HLA in healthy donors. Produced via immunoSEQ multiplex PCR; TCRdb's table is partial and in-frame only. The sample comprises roughly 150,000 clones, about 80% of which are singletons, and 1.3% rests with the top ten. The sample taken for sequencing was PBMCs. The receptors were gathered from a young man in good health and CMV-seronegative. The CDR3 runs from the conserved cysteine through the conserved F or W. A D gene is named only where the DNA matches it firmly. The size of a clone is reported for some rows only, either as once, few or many, or as a class for expanded clones.

clone size: NA; CDR3 length: 12; J gene: TRBJ2-5; V gene: TRBV27; D gene: NA; CDR3 DNA: TGTGCCAGCAAGGGGGTTCTGGAGACCCAGTACTTC; CDR3 protein: CASKGVLETQYF
clone size: NA; CDR3 length: 15; J gene: TRBJ2-7; V gene: TRBV4-1; D gene: NA; CDR3 DNA: TGCGCCAGCAGCCAAGTTCCAGGGCCGTACTACGAGCAGTACTTC; CDR3 protein: CASSQVPGPYYEQYF
clone size: NA; CDR3 length: 15; J gene: TRBJ1-4; V gene: TRBV4-3; D gene: TRBD1; CDR3 DNA: TGCGCCAGCAGCCGAGACAGGGGGCCTAATGAAAAACTGTTTTTT; CDR3 protein: CASSRDRGPNEKLFF
clone size: once; CDR3 length: 12; J gene: TRBJ1-2; V gene: TRBV5-1; D gene: NA; CDR3 DNA: TGCGCCAGCAGCTTACAGGGCCGAGGCTACACCTTC; CDR3 protein: CASSLQGRGYTF
clone size: few; CDR3 length: 16; J gene: TRBJ2-1; V gene: TRBV7-6; D gene: TRBD2; CDR3 DNA: TGTGCCAGCAGCTCGTCCCTAGCGGGGGGGCGGAATGAGCAGTTCTTC; CDR3 protein: CASSSSLAGGRNEQFF
clone size: NA; CDR3 length: 13; J gene: TRBJ1-1; V gene: TRBV2; D gene: TRBD1; CDR3 DNA: TGTGCCAGCCCCCGGGACAGGGGATATGCAACTTTCTTT; CDR3 protein: CASPRDRGYATFF
clone size: NA; CDR3 length: 14; J gene: TRBJ1-4; V gene: TRBV18; D gene: TRBD1; CDR3 DNA: TGTGCCAGCTTTTCCGACAGGGGGAATGAAAAACTGTTTTTT; CDR3 protein: CASFSDRGNEKLFF
clone size: few; CDR3 length: 13; J gene: TRBJ2-1; V gene: TRBV19; D gene: NA; CDR3 DNA: TGTGCCAGTAGTAGGAGTGCTTACAATGAGCAGTTCTTC; CDR3 protein: CASSRSAYNEQFF
clone size: NA; CDR3 length: 15; J gene: TRBJ1-5; V gene: TRBV6-5; D gene: NA; CDR3 DNA: TGTGCCAGCAGTTACTCGACAGCCTCCAATCAGCCCCAGCATTTT; CDR3 protein: CASSYSTASNQPQHF
clone size: NA; CDR3 length: 16; J gene: TRBJ2-4; V gene: TRBV6-1; D gene: TRBD1; CDR3 DNA: TGTGCCAGCAGTGCGGGGGATCAGGGGGCGCTTGGCATTCAGTACTTC; CDR3 protein: CASSAGDQGALGIQYF
clone size: NA; CDR3 length: 14; J gene: TRBJ1-1; V gene: TRBV11-3; D gene: NA; CDR3 DNA: TGTGCCAGCAGCTTAGGAGGCCGGTTTTCTGAAGCTTTCTTT; CDR3 protein: CASSLGGRFSEAFF
clone size: once; CDR3 length: 15; J gene: TRBJ2-7; V gene: TRBV2; D gene: TRBD2; CDR3 DNA: TGTGCCAGCAGGCCCCTGGCGGGGGGACTCTACGAGCAGTACTTC; CDR3 protein: CASRPLAGGLYEQYF
clone size: NA; CDR3 length: 12; J gene: TRBJ1-2; V gene: TRBV5-1; D gene: NA; CDR3 DNA: TGCGCCAGCAGCTTGGTAGGGGGTGGCTACACCTTC; CDR3 protein: CASSLVGGGYTF
clone size: NA; CDR3 length: 15; J gene: TRBJ2-7; V gene: TRBV10-3; D gene: NA; CDR3 DNA: TGTGCCATCAGTGGGGGCCTGGGGGCTAACGGCGAGCAGTACTTC; CDR3 protein: CAISGGLGANGEQYF
clone size: NA; CDR3 length: 13; J gene: TRBJ2-2; V gene: TRBV9; D gene: NA; CDR3 DNA: TGTGCCAGCAGTGCGGACGGGGTCGGGGAGCTGTTTTTT; CDR3 protein: CASSADGVGELFF
clone size: NA; CDR3 length: 14; J gene: TRBJ2-5; V gene: TRBV10-3; D gene: NA; CDR3 DNA: TGTGCCATCAGATCGGCTAGAGACCAAGAGACCCAGTACTTC; CDR3 protein: CAIRSARDQETQYF
clone size: NA; CDR3 length: 14; J gene: TRBJ1-1; V gene: TRBV4-3; D gene: TRBD1; CDR3 DNA: TGCGCCAGCAGCCAAGACGGGTGGACAGGGCGAGCTTTCTTT; CDR3 protein: CASSQDGWTGRAFF
clone size: NA; CDR3 length: 17; J gene: TRBJ2-2; V gene: TRBV9; D gene: NA; CDR3 DNA: TGTGCCAGCAGCCCGTACAGGACAACCACCTCCACCGGGGAGCTGTTTTTT; CDR3 protein: CASSPYRTTTSTGELFF
clone size: NA; CDR3 length: 12; J gene: TRBJ1-6; V gene: TRBV9; D gene: NA; CDR3 DNA: TGTGCCAGCAGCCAAGGGGTTTCACCCCTCCACTTT; CDR3 protein: CASSQGVSPLHF
clone size: NA; CDR3 length: 15; J gene: TRBJ2-7; V gene: TRBV2; D gene: NA; CDR3 DNA: TGTGCCAGCCCACCATCAGACAGTATGGCCTACGAGCAGTACTTC; CDR3 protein: CASPPSDSMAYEQYF
clone size: few; CDR3 length: 12; J gene: TRBJ2-2; V gene: TRBV7-2; D gene: NA; CDR3 DNA: TGTGCCAGCAGCCGTAAAACCGGGGAGCTGTTTTTT; CDR3 protein: CASSRKTGELFF
clone size: NA; CDR3 length: 14; J gene: TRBJ2-5; V gene: TRBV5-1; D gene: NA; CDR3 DNA: TGCGCCAGCAGCTTGGGGGCGATTGAGGAGACCCAGTACTTC; CDR3 protein: CASSLGAIEETQYF
clone size: NA; CDR3 length: 16; J gene: TRBJ2-7; V gene: TRBV28; D gene: NA; CDR3 DNA: TGTGCCAGCAGCCAAATACTTCAGGGAGGCTCCTACGAGCAGTACTTC; CDR3 protein: CASSQILQGGSYEQYF
clone size: few; CDR3 length: 13; J gene: TRBJ2-5; V gene: TRBV11-1; D gene: NA; CDR3 DNA: TGTGCCAGCAGCTTAGCGTTGGAGGGGACCCAGTACTTC; CDR3 protein: CASSLALEGTQYF
clone size: NA; CDR3 length: 16; J gene: TRBJ2-1; V gene: TRBV14; D gene: TRBD2; CDR3 DNA: TGTGCCAGCAGCCAGATTAGCGGGAGGCTAAGCGGGGAGCAGTTCTTC; CDR3 protein: CASSQISGRLSGEQFF
clone size: NA; CDR3 length: 14; J gene: TRBJ2-5; V gene: TRBV5-8; D gene: NA; CDR3 DNA: TGTGCCAGCAGCCCCTCGAACTACCAAGAGACCCAGTACTTC; CDR3 protein: CASSPSNYQETQYF
clone size: NA; CDR3 length: 13; J gene: TRBJ2-3; V gene: TRBV6-6; D gene: NA; CDR3 DNA: TGTGCCAGCAGTTACCAGAGGACAGATACGCAGTATTTT; CDR3 protein: CASSYQRTDTQYF
clone size: NA; CDR3 length: 15; J gene: TRBJ1-3; V gene: TRBV5-1; D gene: NA; CDR3 DNA: TGCGCCAGCAGCTTGGTATCCGGCTCTGGAAACACCATATATTTT; CDR3 protein: CASSLVSGSGNTIYF
clone size: NA; CDR3 length: 15; J gene: TRBJ1-4; V gene: TRBV29-1; D gene: NA; CDR3 DNA: TGCAGCATATCGGTGACGGGTACAACTAATGAAAAACTGTTTTTT; CDR3 protein: CSISVTGTTNEKLFF
clone size: NA; CDR3 length: 20; J gene: TRBJ1-2; V gene: TRBV18; D gene: NA; CDR3 DNA: TGTGCCAGCTCACCGCTCCAGCGGCTAGACTCCGGGACTCAGGCCTATGGCTACACCTTC; CDR3 protein: CASSPLQRLDSGTQAYGYTF
clone size: NA; CDR3 length: 12; J gene: TRBJ2-1; V gene: TRBV5-1; D gene: NA; CDR3 DNA: TGCGCCAGCCGGATAGGGGCCAATGAGCAGTTCTTC; CDR3 protein: CASRIGANEQFF
clone size: NA; CDR3 length: 13; J gene: TRBJ2-5; V gene: TRBV7-9; D gene: NA; CDR3 DNA: TGTGCCAGCAGCTTAGACAACCAAGAGACCCAGTACTTC; CDR3 protein: CASSLDNQETQYF
clone size: NA; CDR3 length: 14; J gene: TRBJ2-7; V gene: TRBV30; D gene: TRBD2; CDR3 DNA: TGTGCCTGGAGTCACCTAGCGGGAAACTACGAGCAGTACTTC; CDR3 protein: CAWSHLAGNYEQYF
clone size: few; CDR3 length: 16; J gene: TRBJ2-1; V gene: TRBV5-1; D gene: TRBD2; CDR3 DNA: TGCGCCAGCAGCCTGGGACTAGCGGGAGTGGGCAATGAGCAGTTCTTC; CDR3 protein: CASSLGLAGVGNEQFF
clone size: few; CDR3 length: 14; J gene: TRBJ2-2; V gene: TRBV18; D gene: NA; CDR3 DNA: TGTGCCAGCTCACCAGAGGCTAGGTCCGGGGAGCTGTTTTTT; CDR3 protein: CASSPEARSGELFF
clone size: NA; CDR3 length: 15; J gene: TRBJ2-7; V gene: TRBV9; D gene: TRBD2; CDR3 DNA: TGTGCCAGCAGCGCCAGCGGGAGTAGAATCGACGAGCAGTACTTC; CDR3 protein: CASSASGSRIDEQYF